This is a list of T cell receptor beta chains from one sample in a study of blood T cell repertoires in COVID-19. Sequenced by immunoSEQ multiplex PCR; TCRdb stores in-frame clones only, minus some. The top ten hold 1.2% of the sample, which has approximately 200,000 clones, more than 80% seen once. Sequenced input: PBMCs or T cells enriched from blood (not recorded which). All receptors derive from a man younger than 45 who had recovered from COVID-19. Both conserved end residues are part of each CDR3. Fields, in order: V gene, clone size, J gene, D gene, CDR3 protein, CDR3 DNA. The D gene is left open where the match is weak. Expanded clones get a size class; other rows say once, few or many, or leave the size out.

V gene: TRBV28; clone size: once; J gene: TRBJ2-3; D gene: TRBD2; CDR3 protein: CASSLELAGGSTDTQYF; CDR3 DNA: TGTGCCAGCAGTTTAGAACTAGCGGGAGGGAGCACAGATACGCAGTATTTT
V gene: TRBV19; clone size: -; J gene: TRBJ2-7; D gene: TRBD1; CDR3 protein: CASSTNRGWEQYF; CDR3 DNA: TGTGCCAGTAGTACTAACAGGGGGTGGGAGCAGTACTTC
V gene: TRBV24-1; clone size: -; J gene: TRBJ2-5; D gene: TRBD2; CDR3 protein: CATSDFYSGGLETQYF; CDR3 DNA: TGTGCCACCAGTGATTTTTATAGCGGGGGGTTAGAGACCCAGTACTTC
V gene: TRBV7-2; clone size: -; J gene: TRBJ1-1; D gene: -; CDR3 protein: CASSLSGRKVEAFF; CDR3 DNA: TGTGCCAGCAGCTTAAGCGGCAGAAAAGTTGAAGCTTTCTTT
V gene: TRBV7-9; clone size: -; J gene: TRBJ1-3; D gene: -; CDR3 protein: CASSSPSGTIYF; CDR3 DNA: TGTGCCAGCAGCTCCCCCTCAGGCACCATATATTTT
V gene: TRBV5-6; clone size: -; J gene: TRBJ1-6; D gene: -; CDR3 protein: CASSLSGGVGSPLHF; CDR3 DNA: TGTGCCAGCAGCTTGTCTGGCGGGGTTGGTTCACCCCTCCACTTT
V gene: TRBV4-1; clone size: -; J gene: TRBJ1-5; D gene: TRBD1; CDR3 protein: CASSQPGQGTNQPQHF; CDR3 DNA: TGCGCCAGCAGCCAACCGGGACAGGGAACAAATCAGCCCCAGCATTTT
V gene: TRBV11-2; clone size: -; J gene: TRBJ1-2; D gene: TRBD1; CDR3 protein: CASSSTGTGGVTGGYTF; CDR3 DNA: TGTGCCAGCAGCTCCACCGGGACAGGGGGTGTTACGGGAGGCTACACCTTC
V gene: TRBV7-2; clone size: -; J gene: TRBJ2-5; D gene: -; CDR3 protein: CASSSRTQETQYF; CDR3 DNA: TGTGCCAGCAGTTCCAGGACTCAAGAGACCCAGTACTTC
V gene: TRBV11-1; clone size: -; J gene: TRBJ2-7; D gene: -; CDR3 protein: CASSLDYRGGSYEQYF; CDR3 DNA: TGTGCCAGCAGCTTAGACTACAGGGGAGGCTCCTACGAGCAGTACTTC
V gene: TRBV5-8; clone size: -; J gene: TRBJ2-2; D gene: TRBD2; CDR3 protein: CASSQVIGLGPGELFF; CDR3 DNA: TGTGCCAGCAGCCAGGTCATAGGACTAGGGCCCGGGGAGCTGTTTTTT
V gene: TRBV5-4; clone size: -; J gene: TRBJ1-4; D gene: TRBD1; CDR3 protein: CASSSAGQGGEKLFF; CDR3 DNA: TGTGCCAGCAGCTCAGCCGGACAGGGAGGTGAAAAACTGTTTTTT
V gene: TRBV24-1; clone size: -; J gene: TRBJ2-7; D gene: TRBD1; CDR3 protein: CATSDTRTGEKYEQYF; CDR3 DNA: TGTGCCACCAGTGATACCAGGACAGGGGAAAAGTACGAGCAGTACTTC
V gene: TRBV11-1; clone size: -; J gene: TRBJ2-1; D gene: -; CDR3 protein: CASSSRQASYNEQFF; CDR3 DNA: TGTGCCAGCAGCTCCCGACAGGCTTCCTACAATGAGCAGTTCTTC
V gene: TRBV7-2; clone size: -; J gene: TRBJ1-1; D gene: TRBD1; CDR3 protein: CASSLAQTGGTEAFF; CDR3 DNA: TGTGCCAGCAGCTTAGCGCAAACAGGGGGAACTGAAGCTTTCTTT
V gene: TRBV19; clone size: -; J gene: TRBJ1-1; D gene: TRBD1; CDR3 protein: CASRRTGTGPREAFF; CDR3 DNA: TGTGCCAGTAGAAGAACCGGGACAGGGCCAAGGGAAGCTTTCTTT
V gene: TRBV10-1; clone size: -; J gene: TRBJ2-3; D gene: TRBD2; CDR3 protein: CASFRGRARDTQYF; CDR3 DNA: TGCGCCAGCTTTCGCGGGAGGGCCCGGGATACGCAGTATTTT
V gene: TRBV5-1; clone size: -; J gene: TRBJ1-4; D gene: -; CDR3 protein: CASSLYGRGTNEKLFF; CDR3 DNA: TGCGCCAGCAGCTTGTATGGGAGAGGGACTAATGAAAAACTGTTTTTT
V gene: TRBV25-1; clone size: once; J gene: TRBJ2-1; D gene: TRBD2; CDR3 protein: CASSEAGVYNEQFF; CDR3 DNA: TGTGCCAGCAGTGAAGCGGGAGTCTACAATGAGCAGTTCTTC
V gene: TRBV19; clone size: -; J gene: TRBJ2-1; D gene: -; CDR3 protein: CASSEQGPSSGNEQFF; CDR3 DNA: TGTGCCAGTAGTGAACAGGGACCGAGTTCGGGCAATGAGCAGTTCTTC
V gene: TRBV5-1; clone size: -; J gene: TRBJ1-2; D gene: -; CDR3 protein: CASSPRGESAWGYGYTF; CDR3 DNA: TGCGCCAGCAGCCCCCGCGGGGAGAGTGCTTGGGGGTATGGCTACACCTTC
V gene: TRBV3-1/TRBV3-2; clone size: -; J gene: TRBJ2-6; D gene: TRBD1; CDR3 protein: CASSHMMGQGLYGANVLTF; CDR3 DNA: TGTGCCAGCAGCCATATGATGGGACAGGGTCTGTATGGGGCCAACGTCCTGACTTTC
V gene: TRBV5-4; clone size: -; J gene: TRBJ1-1; D gene: -; CDR3 protein: CASSDRRGGTEAFF; CDR3 DNA: TGTGCCAGCAGCGACCGCAGGGGAGGGACTGAAGCTTTCTTT
V gene: TRBV25-1; clone size: -; J gene: TRBJ2-7; D gene: -; CDR3 protein: CASSEFGQTSYEQYF; CDR3 DNA: TGTGCCAGCAGTGAATTTGGACAGACCTCCTACGAGCAGTACTTC
V gene: TRBV19; clone size: -; J gene: TRBJ1-3; D gene: -; CDR3 protein: CASSILVVLVGSSGNTIYF; CDR3 DNA: TGTGCCAGTAGTATCCTCGTCGTTTTAGTGGGCAGCTCTGGAAACACCATATATTTT
V gene: TRBV12-3/TRBV12-4; clone size: -; J gene: TRBJ2-7; D gene: TRBD2; CDR3 protein: CASSLSGTYEQYF; CDR3 DNA: TGTGCCAGCAGTTTGAGCGGGACCTACGAGCAGTACTTC
V gene: TRBV7-6; clone size: -; J gene: TRBJ1-2; D gene: -; CDR3 protein: CASSPEVANYGYTF; CDR3 DNA: TGTGCCAGCAGTCCCGAAGTAGCCAACTATGGCTACACCTTC
V gene: TRBV9; clone size: -; J gene: TRBJ1-2; D gene: TRBD1; CDR3 protein: CASSDGTGGLSGYTF; CDR3 DNA: TGTGCCAGCAGCGACGGGACAGGGGGCTTGAGTGGCTACACCTTC
V gene: TRBV4-2; clone size: -; J gene: TRBJ1-1; D gene: -; CDR3 protein: CASSQDPGVGTEAFF; CDR3 DNA: TGTGCCAGCAGCCAAGATCCAGGGGTGGGAACTGAAGCTTTCTTT
V gene: TRBV4-3; clone size: -; J gene: TRBJ2-7; D gene: TRBD1; CDR3 protein: CASSRSLPGTGPYEQYF; CDR3 DNA: TGCGCCAGCAGCCGGTCCTTACCCGGGACAGGGCCTTACGAGCAGTACTTC
V gene: TRBV19; clone size: -; J gene: TRBJ1-5; D gene: -; CDR3 protein: CASSQGHQPQHF; CDR3 DNA: TGTGCCAGTAGTCAGGGGCACCAGCCCCAGCATTTT
V gene: TRBV27; clone size: -; J gene: TRBJ2-5; D gene: TRBD1; CDR3 protein: CASSSPGQGIRETQYF; CDR3 DNA: TGTGCCAGCAGTTCCCCGGGACAGGGGATCCGAGAGACCCAGTACTTC
V gene: TRBV18; clone size: -; J gene: TRBJ1-1; D gene: TRBD1; CDR3 protein: CASSPGQGSGTEAFF; CDR3 DNA: TGTGCCAGCTCTCCGGGACAGGGGTCGGGCACTGAAGCTTTCTTT
V gene: TRBV6-2/TRBV6-3; clone size: -; J gene: TRBJ1-1; D gene: TRBD1; CDR3 protein: CASTYGPYRGNTEAFF; CDR3 DNA: TGTGCCAGCACTTACGGCCCTTACAGGGGGAACACTGAAGCTTTCTTT
V gene: TRBV2; clone size: -; J gene: TRBJ2-1; D gene: -; CDR3 protein: CASRIADEQFF; CDR3 DNA: TGTGCCAGCAGGATAGCGGACGAGCAGTTCTTC
V gene: TRBV5-6; clone size: -; J gene: TRBJ2-2; D gene: TRBD2; CDR3 protein: CASSPMTSGDLGELFF; CDR3 DNA: TGTGCCAGCAGCCCCATGACTAGCGGGGACTTGGGGGAGCTGTTTTTT
V gene: TRBV19; clone size: -; J gene: TRBJ2-2; D gene: TRBD2; CDR3 protein: CASSIGVGAGRNTGELFF; CDR3 DNA: TGTGCCAGTAGTATAGGTGTGGGAGCGGGAAGGAACACCGGGGAGCTGTTTTTT
V gene: TRBV7-2; clone size: few; J gene: TRBJ1-2; D gene: -; CDR3 protein: CASSLDRLYGYTF; CDR3 DNA: TGTGCCAGCAGCTTAGACAGGCTCTATGGCTACACCTTC
V gene: TRBV19; clone size: -; J gene: TRBJ2-5; D gene: TRBD1; CDR3 protein: CASSPGQGKGTQYF; CDR3 DNA: TGTGCCAGTAGTCCCGGACAGGGGAAGGGGACCCAGTACTTC
V gene: TRBV5-8; clone size: -; J gene: TRBJ2-7; D gene: -; CDR3 protein: CASSLIAFATMRAYEQYF; CDR3 DNA: TGTGCCAGCAGCTTGATTGCCTTCGCCACTATGCGAGCCTACGAGCAGTACTTC
V gene: TRBV18; clone size: once; J gene: TRBJ1-3; D gene: -; CDR3 protein: CASSPRRQEFGNTIYF; CDR3 DNA: TGTGCCAGCTCACCAAGGAGGCAGGAATTTGGAAACACCATATATTTT